Following are 32 T cell receptor beta chains from one sample sequenced in a study of T-cell reconstitution after alpha-beta-depleted transplantation in children. Preparation of the TCRbeta library used unique molecular identifiers. TCRdb re-called the PCR reads with MiXCR, one entry per CDR3 protein. The sample holds approximately 800,000 distinct CDR3 sequences, roughly 15% seen once. The sequences come from PBMCs, mostly from graft donor cells, collected 360 days after TCRalphabeta/CD19-depleted stem cell transplant. The receptors come from a male patient younger than 18 who had a stem cell transplant for acute lymphoblastic leukemia, so the T cells may come from the graft donor.

This clonotype was detected a few times. The chain joins TRBV5-1 to TRBJ2-7; 8 bases match TRBD2. Unmatched junction bases numbered 9, after V lost 5 bases and J lost 2 bases. Germline CDR1 SGHRS, CDR2 YFSETQ. The CDR3 spans 15 residues. The CDR3 region is CASRILAATPYEQYF. Written as DNA, the CDR3 is TGCGCCAGCAGGATACTAGCGGCAACTCCCTACGAGCAGTACTTC.

This clonotype was seen many times. The V gene is TRBV12-3 or TRBV12-4, the J gene TRBJ2-1; TRBD2 matches 9 bases. The CDR3 is made up of 14 amino acids. V trimming: 5 bases; J trimming: 5 bases; junction bases outside the gene matches: 4. CDR3 DNA sequence: TGTGCCAGCAGTCCTAGACTAGCGGACAATGAGCAGTTCTTC. It specifies CASSPRLADNEQFF.

This clonotype came up a few times. The rearrangement uses TRBV7-3 and TRBJ2-2; the D is unclear. Germline V gives CDR1 SGHTA, CDR2 FQGTGA. V was trimmed by 5 bases and J by 4 bases, leaving 8 bases between them. The length of the CDR3 is 13 residues. Here the CDR3 reads CASSRLITGELFF. In DNA form, the CDR3 reads TGTGCCAGCAGCCGGCTGATCACCGGGGAGCTGTTTTTT.

Of note for this clonotype: This is likely a read error, given that the CDR3 carries no conserved phenylalanine or tryptophan at its end. The rearrangement joins TRBV27 to TRBJ2-5; D uncertain. Germline V gene data show CDR1 as MNHEY and CDR2 as SMNVEV (reference sequence). This CDR3 is built from 13 residues. Trimming took 6 bases from V and 7 from J, leaving 15 bases between them. The CDR3 sequence: CASRTTGFGTQYL. CDR3 nucleotide sequence: TGTGCCAGCAGGACAACCGGGTTCGGGACCCAGTACCTC.

This clonotype was detected ten times or more. V is TRBV12-3 or TRBV12-4 and J is TRBJ2-5; D perhaps matches TRBD1 (5 bases). With 5 bases removed from V and 5 bases from J, the gap between germline ends came to 15 bases. This CDR3 has 14 amino acids. The CDR3 nucleotides are TGTGCCAGCAGTCCGAACGACAGCTGGGAGACCCAGTACTTC. Translated, it gives CASSPNDSWETQYF.

This clonotype was picked up many times. This chain uses TRBV18 with TRBJ2-3; unclear D gene. Germline-derived CDR1 and CDR2 are KGHSH and LQKENI. CDR3 length: 11 amino acids. V was cut by 3 bases and J by 4 bases, with 2 bases left in between. The CDR3 coding sequence is TGTGCCAGCTCACCCTCAGATACGCAGTATTTT. Its translation: CASSPSDTQYF.

J is TRBJ2-1 and V is TRBV9, with 11 bases identical to TRBD2. The CDR3 is 18 residues long. V lost 4 bases, J lost 9 bases, and 18 bases stayed unmatched. The germline V gene has CDR1 SGDLS and CDR2 YYNGEE. The CDR3 spells CASSLRLAGMERSAEQFF. In DNA form, the CDR3 reads TGTGCCAGCAGCTTAAGACTAGCGGGAATGGAAAGAAGTGCTGAGCAGTTCTTC.

In its sample, this clonotype was seen a few times. The chain carries TRBV20-1 and TRBJ2-1; 12 bases fit TRBD2. This CDR3 region has 16 residues. Losses at the gene ends were 1 base for V and 2 bases for J; bases not matched to a gene: 3. Germline-derived CDR1 and CDR2 are DFQATT and SNEGSKA (reference sequence). CDR3: CSARVLAGGPYNEQFF. CDR3 bases: TGCAGTGCTAGAGTGCTAGCGGGAGGGCCCTACAATGAGCAGTTCTTC.

The chain joins TRBV15 to TRBJ2-7, with 10 bases lining up with TRBD2. V was clipped by 2 bases and J by 2 bases; unmatched bases: 3. CDR3 length: 15 amino acids. Germline CDR1 and CDR2: LNHNV and YYDKDF (reference sequence). Here the CDR3 reads CATSRSGRATYEQYF. The CDR3 coding sequence is TGTGCCACCAGCAGAAGCGGGAGGGCCACCTACGAGCAGTACTTC.

The chain employs TRBV11-3 and TRBJ2-7; D is undetermined. Germline V lookup: CDR1 SGHNT, CDR2 YENEEA. This CDR3 is built from 15 residues. V was cut by 1 base and J by 2 bases, with 12 bases left in between. The CDR3 loop reads CASSLGPVIPYEQYF. DNA of the CDR3: TGTGCCAGCAGCTTAGGTCCTGTCATCCCCTACGAGCAGTACTTC.

This clonotype was found many times. This sequence joins TRBV7-9 and TRBJ2-3, with D possibly TRBD1 on 6 matching bases. The germline V gene has CDR1 SEHNR and CDR2 FQNEAQ (reference sequence). V shed 3 bases and J shed 2 bases, with 9 bases lying between them. This CDR3 spans 14 amino acids. CDR3 residues: CASSFWTATDTQYF. For the CDR3, the DNA is TGTGCCAGCAGCTTCTGGACAGCCACAGATACGCAGTATTTT. The full variable domain, rest sourced from reference TRBV7-9 and TRBJ2-3, is DTGVSQNPRHKITKRGQNVTFRCDPISEHNRLYWYRQTLGQGPEFLTYFQNEAQLEKSRLLSDRFSAERPKGSFSTLEIQRTEQGDSAMYLCASSFWTATDTQYFGPGTRLTVL.

With respect to this clonotype: At one boundary the junction diverges from the germline segment, which might be a read error. The genes are TRBV11-2 and TRBJ2-1; 8 nucleotides match TRBD2. CDR1 is SGHAT and CDR2 is FQNNGV in the germline V gene. This CDR3 region has 16 residues. In DNA, the CDR3 is TGTGCCAGCAGCCCCCCCGGGGGCGGGAGGTACAATGAGCAGATCTTC. It codes for CASSPPGGGRYNEQIF.

V gene TRBV2 combines with J gene TRBJ2-1; D tentatively fits TRBD1 or TRBD2 (5 bases each). V shed 6 bases and J shed 3 bases, with 15 bases lying between them. The V gene's germline CDR1 is SNHLY and CDR2 FYNNEI. The CDR3 runs to 15 residues. This chain's CDR3 is CASRATGAIYNEQFF. In DNA, the CDR3 is TGTGCCAGCAGGGCCACCGGGGCCATCTACAATGAGCAGTTCTTC.

This clonotype was seen repeatedly, ten times or more. This chain joins TRBV5-1 and TRBJ2-7; 13 nucleotides line up with TRBD2. Germline V gene sequence: CDR1 SGHRS, CDR2 YFSETQ. The CDR3 extends over 15 amino acids. V trimming: 1 base; J trimming: 4 bases; junction bases outside the gene matches: 2. For the CDR3, the DNA is TGCGCCAGCAGCTTGTGGACTAGCGGGAGTTACGAGCAGTACTTC. Protein sequence: CASSLWTSGSYEQYF.

This clonotype occurred a few times. The V call is TRBV4-2, the J call TRBJ2-4; D is perhaps TRBD1 or TRBD2 (5 bases each). The CDR3 contains 13 residues. The ends were cut back, 10 bases at V and 2 bases at J, with 12 bases in the middle. Germline CDR1 is LGHNA and CDR2 is YNFKEQ. The CDR3 here is CATRGLTKNIQYF. CDR3 bases: TGTGCCACCCGGGGCCTTACCAAAAACATTCAGTACTTC.

This clonotype was seen a few times. This chain uses TRBV5-1 with TRBJ2-3; TRBD2 is a possible D gene (5 bases). Germline lookup yields CDR1 SGHRS and CDR2 YFSETQ. Trimming left V 6 bases short and J 0 bases short, with 8 bases between. This CDR3 has 13 amino acids. The CDR3 DNA reads TGCGCCAGCAACCCGGGGAGCACAGATACGCAGTATTTT. As protein: CASNPGSTDTQYF. The variable domain in full, with the rest retrieved from reference TRBV5-1 and TRBJ2-3, is KAGVTQTPRYLIKTRGQQVTLSCSPISGHRSVSWYQQTPGQGLQFLFEYFSETQRNKGNFPGRFSGRQFSNSRSEMNVSTLELGDSALYLCASNPGSTDTQYFGPGTRLTVL.

The J gene is TRBJ1-3, the V gene TRBV10-3; D is uncertain. The CDR3 has 14 residues. V dropped 10 bases and J dropped 0 bases, with 13 bases sitting between them. In germline, CDR1 is ENHRY, CDR2 SYGVKD. The CDR3 nucleotides read TGTGCCACCACGGGCGCAACCTCTGGAAACACCATATATTTT. Translating it yields CATTGATSGNTIYF.

This clonotype was found a few times. V usage is TRBV24-1 and J usage is TRBJ2-5, with 10 bases lining up with TRBD2. CDR3 length: 15 amino acids. Germline values: CDR1 KGHDR, CDR2 SFDVKD. J gave up 5 bases and V 6 bases, and 8 bases lay outside the gene matches. Written as DNA, the CDR3 is TGTGCCACCAGTCCGGGACTAGCGATTGGGGAGACCCAGTACTTC. This codes for CATSPGLAIGETQYF.

This clonotype occurred a few times. This chain uses TRBV5-8 with TRBJ2-7; 11 positions match TRBD1. Trimming at V came to 4 bases and at J to 3 bases, leaving 9 bases not matched to a gene. Germline CDR1 is SGHTS and CDR2 is YDEGEE. This CDR3 comprises 16 residues. DNA for the CDR3: TGTGCCAGCAGCACCTACTCCGGGACAGGGGGCTACGAGCAGTACTTC. This translates into CASSTYSGTGGYEQYF.

CDR3 bases: TGTGCCAGCTCACCGCGAGCGGACTGGGGGCCATCCTACGAGCAGTACTTC. Encoded protein: CASSPRADWGPSYEQYF. The rearrangement links TRBV18 to TRBJ2-7; D is perhaps TRBD1 (6 bases). The ends were cut back, 3 bases at V and 1 base at J, with 19 bases in the middle. The CDR3 has 17 amino acids. Germline-derived CDR1 and CDR2 are KGHSH and LQKENI.

This clonotype was observed a single time. CDR3 nucleotide sequence: TGTGCCAGCAGCCCCAAACCGGGGCTTACTGGCTCCTACAATGAGCAGTTCTTC. Translation gives CASSPKPGLTGSYNEQFF. This chain uses TRBV11-1 with TRBJ2-1; D possibly matches TRBD1 or TRBD2 (5 bases each). The CDR3 length is 18 residues. Germline CDR1 is SGHAT and CDR2 is FQDESV (reference sequence). V was cut by 5 bases and J by 0 bases, with 20 bases left in between. The complete variable domain, with remaining parts taken from reference TRBV11-1 and TRBJ2-1, reads EAEVAQSPRYKITEKSQAVAFWCDPISGHATLYWYRQILGQGPELLVQFQDESVVDDSQLPKDRFSAERLKGVDSTLKIQPAELGDSAMYLCASSPKPGLTGSYNEQFFGPGTRLTVL.

This clonotype was detected a few times. The gene calls are TRBV19 and TRBJ2-7; maybe TRBD1 (6 bases). There are 16 residues in the CDR3. CDR1 LNHDA and CDR2 SQIVND come from the germline V gene (reference sequence). V was clipped by 1 base and J by 2 bases, with 15 bases between them. The CDR3 region has the DNA TGTGCCAGTAGTATAGTGGGGCCGGGACACCCCTACGAGCAGTACTTC. Translated: CASSIVGPGHPYEQYF.

This clonotype was seen a few times. The chain carries TRBV7-8 and TRBJ2-1; D might be TRBD2 (6 bases). The CDR3 totals 14 residues. V was cut by 0 bases and J by 9 bases, with 12 bases left in between. CDR1 SGHVS and CDR2 FQNEAQ come from the germline V gene. This CDR3 reads CASSLAGGVVEQFF. The CDR3 bases are TGTGCCAGCAGCTTAGCGGGAGGAGTGGTTGAGCAGTTCTTC.

This clonotype was found a few times. This chain uses TRBV7-9 with TRBJ2-7; the D is unclear. CDR1 is SEHNR, CDR2 FQNEAQ, per germline (reference sequence). The CDR3 extends over 14 amino acids. Trimming removed 5 bases from V and 2 bases from J, with 13 bases in between. Written as DNA, the CDR3 is TGTGCCAGCAGCGCCAGGACGGCGACCTACGAGCAGTACTTC. Translating gives CASSARTATYEQYF. The full variable domain, its missing parts supplied by reference TRBV7-9 and TRBJ2-7, is DTGVSQNPRHKITKRGQNVTFRCDPISEHNRLYWYRQTLGQGPEFLTYFQNEAQLEKSRLLSDRFSAERPKGSFSTLEIQRTEQGDSAMYLCASSARTATYEQYFGPGTRLTVT.

V gene TRBV11-3 combines with J gene TRBJ2-2; the D is unclear. CDR1 is SGHNT, CDR2 YENEEA, per germline. The V end lost 2 bases, the J end lost 8 bases, and 12 bases lay between the germline ends. This CDR3 has 14 amino acids. The CDR3 DNA is TGTGCCAGCAGCTTACTCCTCGATTGGGGGGAGCTGTTTTTT. Amino acids: CASSLLLDWGELFF.

There are a few counts of this clonotype. A junction boundary mismatches the germline segment, possibly from a read error. The V gene is TRBV7-3, the J gene TRBJ1-1; D is unclear. The CDR3 has 13 residues. Germline V gene lookup returns CDR1 SGHTA and CDR2 FQGTGA. The CDR3 sequence: CASSLLDSAEAFF. DNA of the CDR3: TGTGCCAGCAGCTTACTTGATTCGGCTGAGGCTTTCTTT.

The chain combines TRBV14 with TRBJ1-1; D unclear. The length of the CDR3 is 13 residues. V was shortened by 3 bases and J by 8 bases, with 13 bases between the two germline ends. The germline V gene encodes CDR1 SGHDN and CDR2 FVKESK. The CDR3 loop is CASSQMRGLEAFF. As DNA, the CDR3 is TGTGCCAGCAGCCAGATGCGGGGTTTAGAAGCTTTCTTT.

The chain joins TRBV5-6 to TRBJ2-1; D could derive from TRBD1 or TRBD2 (5 bases each). CDR1 and CDR2 from the germline V gene are SGHDT and YYEEEE. V lost 0 bases and J 5 bases, leaving 18 bases between the germline ends. The length of the CDR3 is 17 residues. The CDR3 bases are TGTGCCAGCAGCTTGGGGGTCTGGGGGTCTGGGGACAATGAGCAGTTCTTC. This sequence encodes CASSLGVWGSGDNEQFF.

The chain recombines TRBV5-1 with TRBJ2-7; D uncertain. The V end was cut by 0 bases, the J end by 3 bases, with 16 bases between. Germline V lookup: CDR1 SGHRS, CDR2 YFSETQ. The CDR3 runs 16 residues. The CDR3 loop reads CASSLDVGSEDYEQYF. The CDR3 DNA is TGCGCCAGCAGCTTGGATGTAGGGTCGGAAGACTACGAGCAGTACTTC.

The rearrangement links TRBV4-1 to TRBJ2-5; D possibly matches TRBD1 or TRBD2 (5 bases each). The V end was cut by 2 bases, the J end by 2 bases, with 21 bases between. The CDR3 is made up of 18 amino acids. Germline assignment: CDR1 MGHRA and CDR2 YSYEKL. The CDR3 DNA reads TGCGCCAGCAGCCAAAATCAATCCCACGAGAGGGGTCAAGAGACCCAGTACTTC. It yields the protein CASSQNQSHERGQETQYF.

The chain combines TRBV5-1 with TRBJ2-2, with TRBD2 matching 8 bases. This CDR3 contains 18 residues. J was trimmed by 0 bases and V by 3 bases; bases with no gene match: 10. Germline CDR1 SGHRS, CDR2 YFSETQ. In DNA, the CDR3 is TGCGCCAGCAGCTCCCTCGGAGCGGGAGTAACGAACACCGGGGAGCTGTTTTTT. Translating gives CASSSLGAGVTNTGELFF.

The chain carries TRBV7-9 and TRBJ2-5; 13 bases map to TRBD2. The CDR3 extends over 17 amino acids. Per the germline V gene, CDR1 is SEHNR and CDR2 is FQNEAQ (reference sequence). Trimming removed 0 bases from V and 3 bases from J; junction bases left unmatched: 4. CDR3 sequence reads: CASSLALGLAGKETQYF. The CDR3 region has the DNA TGTGCCAGCAGCTTAGCGCTGGGACTAGCGGGAAAAGAGACCCAGTACTTC. The variable domain in full, with the rest retrieved from reference TRBV7-9 and TRBJ2-5, is DTGVSQNPRHKITKRGQNVTFRCDPISEHNRLYWYRQTLGQGPEFLTYFQNEAQLEKSRLLSDRFSAERPKGSFSTLEIQRTEQGDSAMYLCASSLALGLAGKETQYFGPGTRLLVL.